What follows is one TCR beta chain and its context. The specificity of this receptor is unknown. One base away there is no much larger clone; base qualities are not given. This sample stems from a study of vaccination and CD4 T cells after COVID-19 (dated 2022 in TCRdb). Turning to the overall study: Convalescent patients had a positive SARS-CoV-2 result on nasal swab PCR, and of these patients, 8 or 9 had mild disease and one had severe disease. The convalescent cohort included six males and four females, with two Hispanic individuals, seven Caucasians, two Asians and one multiracial person. Participants got two doses of the Pfizer-BioNTech BNT162b2 vaccine (n=8) or two doses of the Moderna mRNA-1273 vaccine (n=2). Post-COVID blood samples from convalescent patients were collected a median of roughly 100 days after diagnosis, with a range of roughly 30 to 161 days. The time from the second vaccine dose to post-vaccine blood sampling had a median of around 72 days and ranged from about 12 to 241 days. For stimulating the cultures, overlapping spike peptide pools were used, derived from SARS-CoV-2 as well as from the common cold coronaviruses HCoV-NL63, HCoV-OC43 and HCoV-229E. Control cultures received a CEFX viral epitope pool as the positive control, an HIV-1 Nef peptide pool as the negative control, or no peptide. The spike-specific CD4+ TCR repertoire was compared before and after mRNA vaccination in approximately 9 COVID-19 convalescent patients and a handful of infection-naive healthy vaccine recipients. The paper's findings and limits, for the study overall: The study included relatively few convalescent patients and did not analyze early timepoints after natural infection. Of the vaccine-specific clones found in convalescent patients, nearly all (304 of 307) were mono-reactive for SARS-CoV-2 spike instead of being cross-reactive with common cold coronaviruses. The median count of SARS-CoV-2-reactive clonotypes went up from about 23 after infection to 38 after vaccination, although the change was not significant. In convalescent patients, a median around 85% of post-vaccine SARS-CoV-2-reactive clones were detected only after vaccination, and vaccine-specific priming was suggested by this finding.

Library construction relied on PCR. DNA from cultured CD4+ T cells was subjected to TCR sequencing with the Oncomine TCR Beta short-read assay at the Johns Hopkins FTIC core. The QIAamp micro DNA kit was used to extract genomic DNA from the cultured CD4+ T cells. The Oncomine TCR Beta libraries from cultured CD4+ T cells were pooled using unique dual indexes and then sequenced on an Illumina iSeq 100. As for how the authors treated the data: Non-productive sequences were filtered out, and CDR3s that did not start with C, did not end with F or W, or were shorter than 7 amino acids were discarded. Antigen-specific clonotypes were identified using the MANAFEST web application through comparison of peptide-stimulated wells with reference and other culture wells. For a clone to be called positive, the clone needed an FDR below 0.05, an odds ratio above 5, and a productive frequency above 0.1% in at least two of three replicate wells. Cross-reactive clonotypes were defined as significantly expanded in both SARS-CoV-2 spike wells and at least one common cold coronavirus spike condition. Levenshtein distances (stringdist) and unrooted phylogenetic trees (ape) in R version 3.6.1 were used to assess CDR3 homology. TCRdb reworked the public reads: Q25 trimming with fastp, MiXCR clone assembly, productive beta chains retained. One record per CDR3 amino acid sequence lists the most common genes and DNA. TCRdb, not the original authors, processed these V and J calls. This sample comprises around 12,000 distinct CDR3 sequences, roughly half of them detected only once. Of the sample, over 10% is held by the ten largest clones.

In the paper's terms, the treatment or condition label means: roughly 10-day PBMC culture with coronavirus spike peptide pools or control peptides (ViraFEST assay). The study used the ViraFEST assay, which expanded antigen-specific T cells with peptide pools and then identified expanded clonotypes by TCR sequencing. The convalescent patients' positive SARS-CoV-2 PCR tests were from March to December 2020, which was before the Alpha, Beta and Delta variants emerged in the United States. Each well held 2.2 million or so PBMCs cultured in IMDM containing roughly 5% human AB serum and about 10 IU/ml IL-2, with 9 to 10 ug/ml peptide pools added. Half of the culture medium was replaced with fresh IL-2-containing medium on days 3 and 7. After 9 to 11 days of culture, CD4+ T cells were isolated by negative selection with the EasySep CD4+ T cell isolation kit. PBMCs were separated from whole blood using Ficoll-Paque Plus gradient centrifugation and then either used fresh or cryopreserved at -140C. Culture conditions were generally each tested in triplicate wells.

Taken from cysteine to phenylalanine, the CDR3 has 15 residues. The CDR3 DNA has 45 bases and is translated from base 1. The germline V gene (reference sequence) gives CDR1 as SEHNR and CDR2 as FQNEAQ. V gives up 11 bases and J gives up 1 base, and the segment between their germline ends measures 15 bases. Sequenced sample: CD4+ T cells from blood, cultured in vitro. The receptor's source is a human donor who had recovered from COVID-19. Rearrangement joined TRBV7-9 to TRBJ2-6, and the D gene may be TRBD1, 6 bases matching. CDR3 loop: CAGTLGGSGANVLTF. The DNA is TGTGCCGGGACACTGGGTGGGTCTGGGGCCAACGTCCTGACTTTC.